The TCR beta chain under discussion was sequenced for a study of OX40 agonist ivuxolimab in advanced cancers. The study, taken as a whole, reports: Certain nonresponding patients likewise had low normalized T-cell clonal expansion.

Germline V lookup: CDR1 MNHEY, CDR2 SMNVEV (reference sequence). J gave up 4 bases and V 7 bases, and 18 bases lay outside the gene matches. The CDR3 spans 19 residues. TCRdb keeps only in-frame clones here, not all; method: immunoSEQ multiplex PCR. This table holds about 110,000 clones, roughly 89% found once. This clone has a single count. Its antigen is as yet unknown. The chain has TRBV27 and TRBJ2-1, with 11 nucleotides matching TRBD2. The receptor was isolated from an adult with an advanced solid tumor such as melanoma, head and neck, liver or kidney cancer. The specimen comprised CD4+ or CD8+ T cells sorted from blood, sampled in a trial of the OX40 agonist ivuxolimab. The CDR3: CASKTSRALAGVRYNEQFF. The DNA of the CDR3 is TGTGCCAGCAAAACCAGCAGGGCACTAGCGGGAGTACGGTACAATGAGCAGTTCTTC.